Described below is a single T cell receptor (beta chain) sequence and its context. Antigen: not known. The data were obtained in a study of T cells after posttransplantation cyclophosphamide. Germline V gives CDR1 MDHEN, CDR2 SYDVKM. The CDR3 loop spans 14 amino acids. J lost 2 bases, V lost 9 bases, and 7 bases had no gene match. Data came from immunoSEQ multiplex PCR; TCRdb stores just in-frame clones and leaves some out. This table has 3,000 to 4,000 clones, less than 85% appearing once. Notes on the study in general: Donor-recipient repertoire similarity was low at 1-2 months, rising over year one.

Sampled 1 year posttransplant, controls received myeloablative marrow transplants, methotrexate and a calcineurin inhibitor. The receptor was derived from a female patient in her fifties or sixties who received an allogeneic stem cell transplant from an unrelated donor, was CMV-positive, and had acute and chronic GVHD. Some of the T cells may derive from the graft donor. Sequences were derived from PBMCs, sampled after allogeneic stem cell transplant with calcineurin inhibitor and methotrexate. This chain links TRBV28 with TRBJ2-7; 10 positions match TRBD1. Here the CDR3 DNA reads TGTGCCAGTGCGGGACAGGGGATCCCCTACGAGCAGTACTTC. This gives the protein CASAGQGIPYEQYF. Supplemented by reference TRBV28 and TRBJ2-7, the full variable domain reads DVKVTQSSRYLVKRTGEKVFLECVQDMDHENMFWYRQDPGLGLRLIYFSYDVKMKEKGDIPEGYSVSREKKERFSLILESASTNQTSMYLCASAGQGIPYEQYFGPGTRLTVT.